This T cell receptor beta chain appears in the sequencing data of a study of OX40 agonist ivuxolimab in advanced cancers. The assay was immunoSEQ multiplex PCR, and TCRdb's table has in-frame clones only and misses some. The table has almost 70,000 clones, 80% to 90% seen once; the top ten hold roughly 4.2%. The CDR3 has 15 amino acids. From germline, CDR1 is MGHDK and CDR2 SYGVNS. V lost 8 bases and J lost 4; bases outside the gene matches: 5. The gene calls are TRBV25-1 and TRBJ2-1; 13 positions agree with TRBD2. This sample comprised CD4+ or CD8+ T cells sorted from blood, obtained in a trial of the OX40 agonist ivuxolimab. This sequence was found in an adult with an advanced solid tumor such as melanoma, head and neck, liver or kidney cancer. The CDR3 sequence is CASGGLAGVYNEQFF. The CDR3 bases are TGTGCCAGCGGCGGACTAGCGGGAGTGTACAATGAGCAGTTCTTC. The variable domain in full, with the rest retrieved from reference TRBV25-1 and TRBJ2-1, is EADIYQTPRYLVIGTGKKITLECSQTMGHDKMYWYQQDPGMELHLIHYSYGVNSTEKGDLSSESTVSRIRTEHFPLTLESARPSHTSQYLCASGGLAGVYNEQFFGPGTRLTVL.